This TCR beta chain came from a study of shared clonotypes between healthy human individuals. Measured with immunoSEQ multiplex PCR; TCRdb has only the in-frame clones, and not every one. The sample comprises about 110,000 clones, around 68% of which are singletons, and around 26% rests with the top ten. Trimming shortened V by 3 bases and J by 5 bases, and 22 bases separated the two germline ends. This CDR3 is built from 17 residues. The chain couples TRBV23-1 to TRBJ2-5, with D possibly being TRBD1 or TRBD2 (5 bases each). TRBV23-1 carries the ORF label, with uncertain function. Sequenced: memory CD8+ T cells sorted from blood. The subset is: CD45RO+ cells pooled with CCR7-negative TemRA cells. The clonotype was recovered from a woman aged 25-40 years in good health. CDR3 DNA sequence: TGCGCCAGCAGTCAGTGGGCTGGGACCCTAAAGGTTGAGACCCAGTACTTC. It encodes CASSQWAGTLKVETQYF.